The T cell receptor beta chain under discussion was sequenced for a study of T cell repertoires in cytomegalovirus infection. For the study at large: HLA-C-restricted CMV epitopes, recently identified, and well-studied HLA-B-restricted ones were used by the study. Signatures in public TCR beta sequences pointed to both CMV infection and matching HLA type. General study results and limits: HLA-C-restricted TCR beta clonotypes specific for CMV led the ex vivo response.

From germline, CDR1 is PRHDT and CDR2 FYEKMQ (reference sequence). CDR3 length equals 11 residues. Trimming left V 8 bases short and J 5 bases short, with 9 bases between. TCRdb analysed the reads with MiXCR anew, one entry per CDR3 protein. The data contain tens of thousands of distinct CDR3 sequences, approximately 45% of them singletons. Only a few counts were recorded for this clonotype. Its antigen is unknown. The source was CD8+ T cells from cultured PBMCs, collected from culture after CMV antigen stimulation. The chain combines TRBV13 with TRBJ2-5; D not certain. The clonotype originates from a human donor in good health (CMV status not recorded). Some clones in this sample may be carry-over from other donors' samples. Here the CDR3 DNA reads TGTGCCAGCGCCCTCGAGGAGACCCAGTACTTC. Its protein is CASALEETQYF.